Following are 21 T cell receptor beta chains from one sample sequenced in a study of shared clonotypes between healthy human individuals. Profiled with immunoSEQ multiplex PCR; TCRdb holds only in-frame clones, not every one. The top ten hold over 0.12% of the sample, which has more than 2,000,000 clones, approximately 92% seen once. The sample taken for sequencing was naive CD4+ T cells sorted from blood. Documented subset: CD45RA+ positively selected. These receptors all stem from a man between 18 and 29 years old in good health.

Remarks on this clone: Other DNA sequences in this specimen translate into the identical CDR3. The J gene is TRBJ2-7, the V gene TRBV6-5; 11 bases match TRBD2. Germline CDR1 is MNHEY and CDR2 is SVGAGI. The junction had 4 bases not matched to a gene; V was cut back by 6 bases and J by 0 bases. CDR3 length equals 15 residues. The CDR3, as DNA: TGTGCCAGCAGCCGCGGGACTAGCGGCTCCTACGAGCAGTACTTC. Its protein product is CASSRGTSGSYEQYF.

The CDR3 DNA follows: TGTGCCACCGCCTCGCTACCGTACTACGAGCAGTACTTC. Translated: CATASLPYYEQYF. The rearrangement uses TRBV6-5 and TRBJ2-7; D is undetermined. Germline CDR1 is MNHEY and CDR2 is SVGAGI. The CDR3 has 13 amino acids. V lost 10 bases and J lost 3, with 16 bases in between.

The genes are TRBV7-2 and TRBJ2-7; either TRBD1 or TRBD2 may fit D (5 bases each). Germline V CDR1 and CDR2: SGHTA, FQGNSA. CDR3 length: 15 residues. The V end lost 5 bases, the J end lost 2 bases, and 16 bases lay between the germline ends. Here the CDR3 reads CASSPHRDPTYEQYF. The CDR3 region has the DNA TGTGCCAGCAGCCCACACCGGGACCCGACCTACGAGCAGTACTTC. The whole variable domain, remainder taken from reference TRBV7-2 and TRBJ2-7, is GAGVSQSPSNKVTEKGKDVELRCDPISGHTALYWYRQSLGQGLEFLIYFQGNSAPDKSGLPSDRFSAERTGGSVSTLTIQRTQQEDSAVYLCASSPHRDPTYEQYFGPGTRLTVT.

The chain couples TRBV5-1 to TRBJ1-4; D is undetermined. The CDR3 is made up of 15 amino acids. V dropped 4 bases and J dropped 5 bases, with 15 bases sitting between them. CDR1 and CDR2 (germline): SGHRS, YFSETQ. The CDR3 DNA follows: TGCGCCAGCAGCCCTGAGTGGGGAGGAAATGAAAAACTGTTTTTT. Its translation is CASSPEWGGNEKLFF.

The chain carries TRBV28 and TRBJ2-1; 8 bases are shared with TRBD2. Germline CDR1 and CDR2: MDHEN and SYDVKM. Losses at the gene ends were 6 bases for V and 7 bases for J; bases not matched to a gene: 11. The CDR3 runs 15 residues. CDR3 DNA sequence: TGTGCCAGCAGCCCCGTAGGCGGGGGGAGGAATGAGCAGTTCTTC. This sequence encodes CASSPVGGGRNEQFF.

The J gene is TRBJ2-2, the V gene TRBV11-2; 9 nucleotides align to TRBD1. The J segment lost 6 bases and the V segment lost 5 bases, leaving 10 bases of the junction unmatched. There are 16 residues in the CDR3. Germline V gene lookup returns CDR1 SGHAT and CDR2 FQNNGV. CDR3 in DNA: TGTGCCAGCAGCCCGTACTGGGACAGGGATGCCGGGGAGCTGTTTTTT. Its translation is CASSPYWDRDAGELFF.

The CDR3 bases are TGTGCCAGTCGAGACTCTAGCAATCAGCCCCAGCATTTT. It encodes CASRDSSNQPQHF. V and J are TRBV10-3 and TRBJ1-5; D not resolved. Per germline, CDR1 ENHRY and CDR2 SYGVKD. Trimming stripped 10 bases from V and 0 bases from J, with 10 bases between. The CDR3 runs to 13 residues.

The chain couples TRBV11-2 to TRBJ2-2; D is perhaps TRBD1 (8 bases). This CDR3 is 17 amino acids long. Trimming took 0 bases from V and 5 from J, leaving 16 bases between them. Per the germline V gene, CDR1 is SGHAT and CDR2 is FQNNGV. Here the CDR3 reads CASSLDPYRGGTGELFF. The CDR3 nucleotides are TGTGCCAGCAGCTTAGATCCTTACAGGGGGGGAACCGGGGAGCTGTTTTTT.

The rearrangement joins TRBV18 to TRBJ2-2; no definite D call. Germline CDR1 KGHSH, CDR2 LQKENI. The CDR3 contains 16 residues. V lost 3 bases to trimming and J lost 3 bases, with 14 bases between them. CDR3 sequence: CASSPPGYGDTGELFF. CDR3 sequence (DNA): TGTGCCAGCTCACCTCCTGGGTACGGCGACACCGGGGAGCTGTTTTTT.

This chain links TRBV5-6 with TRBJ2-4; D remains ambiguous. Trimming left V 4 bases short and J 6 bases short, with 11 bases between. The CDR3 runs 13 residues. Germline CDR1 SGHDT, CDR2 YYEEEE. The CDR3 DNA sequence: TGTGCCAGCAGCCCGCCCCTGGGAAACATTCAGTACTTC. Amino acid sequence: CASSPPLGNIQYF.

The V gene is TRBV6-6, the J gene TRBJ1-5, with D possibly being TRBD1 (5 bases). This CDR3 has 13 amino acids. CDR1 and CDR2 (germline): MNHNY, SVGAGI (reference sequence). V was trimmed by 5 bases and J by 6 bases, leaving 11 bases between them. CDR3 residues: CASSAQVFQPQHF. The CDR3 DNA is TGTGCCAGCAGTGCACAGGTATTTCAGCCCCAGCATTTT.

The rearrangement joins TRBV27 to TRBJ1-6, with D hard to call. The V end was cut by 5 bases, the J end by 7 bases, with 18 bases between. Germline CDR1 and CDR2: MNHEY and SMNVEV (reference sequence). This CDR3 contains 16 residues. The CDR3 here is CASSRRTVALNSPLHF. Written as DNA, the CDR3 is TGTGCCAGCAGTCGACGGACTGTCGCGTTAAATTCACCCCTCCACTTT.

In DNA form, the CDR3 reads TGTGCCAGCAGCCGGACAGCGACTACCTACGAGCAGTACTTC. This sequence encodes CASSRTATTYEQYF. The chain is built from TRBV6-5 and TRBJ2-7; perhaps TRBD1 as D (6 bases). Looked up from germline, CDR1 is MNHEY and CDR2 is SVGAGI. Trimming shortened V by 6 bases and J by 2 bases, and 14 bases separated the two germline ends. The CDR3 contains 14 residues.

The V gene is TRBV30, the J gene TRBJ2-5; maybe TRBD2 (6 bases). Germline assignment: CDR1 GTSNPN and CDR2 SVGIG (reference sequence). The CDR3 covers 14 residues. Trimming removed 4 bases at V and 4 bases at J, with 16 bases between. CDR3 region: CAWKEGLGGETQYF. The CDR3 bases are TGTGCCTGGAAAGAGGGACTGGGGGGAGAGACCCAGTACTTC.

This sequence joins TRBV18 and TRBJ2-1; weak D call: TRBD1 (5 bases). The germline CDR1 and CDR2 sequences are KGHSH and LQKENI. Deletions cut 0 bases from V and 11 bases from J, with 11 bases between. The CDR3 is 13 amino acids. The DNA of the CDR3 is TGTGCCAGCTCACCACCGGGGCAAATAAAGCAGTTCTTC. Its translation is CASSPPGQIKQFF.

This clone appeared a single time. The V call is TRBV6-5, the J call TRBJ1-2, with D unresolved. Trimming pared 0 bases from V and 2 bases from J, leaving 7 bases between. The CDR3 loop spans 14 amino acids. The germline V gene has CDR1 MNHEY and CDR2 SVGAGI. CDR3 bases: TGTGCCAGCAGTTACTCTGTCACCAACTATGGCTACACCTTC. Amino acid sequence: CASSYSVTNYGYTF.

V gene TRBV6-5 combines with J gene TRBJ2-1; no firm D call. Trimming stripped 0 bases from V and 7 bases from J, with 7 bases between. Germline lookup yields CDR1 MNHEY and CDR2 SVGAGI. The CDR3 has 13 residues. CDR3 sequence reads: CASSYSIENEQFF. The CDR3 bases are TGTGCCAGCAGTTACTCCATTGAGAATGAGCAGTTCTTC.

The CDR3 sequence is CASSYGTTSLYEQYF. CDR3 DNA sequence: TGTGCCAGCAGTTACGGGACTACGTCCCTCTACGAGCAGTACTTC. V usage is TRBV6-6 and J usage is TRBJ2-7; 7 bases match TRBD2. This CDR3 is 15 amino acids long. V shed 2 bases, J shed 3 bases, and the junction held 7 bases outside the gene matches. Per the germline V gene, CDR1 is MNHNY and CDR2 is SVGAGI (reference sequence).

The gene calls are TRBV7-3 and TRBJ2-7; 7 nucleotides line up with TRBD1. The CDR3 contains 15 residues. Per germline, CDR1 SGHTA and CDR2 FQGTGA. V was clipped by 4 bases and J by 1 base; unmatched bases: 7. Written as DNA, the CDR3 is TGTGCCAGCAGCTCAAACAGGGGAATTTCCTACGAGCAGTACTTC. Translation: CASSSNRGISYEQYF.

The V gene is TRBV5-4, the J gene TRBJ2-1; D gene uncertain. The CDR3 spans 13 residues. V was clipped by 0 bases and J by 6 bases, with 7 bases between them. Per the germline V gene, CDR1 is SGHNT and CDR2 is YYREEE (reference sequence). The CDR3 DNA is TGTGCCAGCAGCTTGGATCTTCGCAATGAGCAGTTCTTC. Protein: CASSLDLRNEQFF.

This clone was found once. V usage is TRBV10-2 and J usage is TRBJ2-7; possibly TRBD1 or TRBD2 for D (5 bases each). Looked up from germline, CDR1 is WSHSY and CDR2 is SAAADI. This CDR3 spans 12 amino acids. Trimming stripped 6 bases from V and 7 bases from J, with 13 bases between. Here the CDR3 DNA reads TGCGCCAGCAGGGACTTAAGGGGAGAGCAGTACTTC. Its protein product is CASRDLRGEQYF.